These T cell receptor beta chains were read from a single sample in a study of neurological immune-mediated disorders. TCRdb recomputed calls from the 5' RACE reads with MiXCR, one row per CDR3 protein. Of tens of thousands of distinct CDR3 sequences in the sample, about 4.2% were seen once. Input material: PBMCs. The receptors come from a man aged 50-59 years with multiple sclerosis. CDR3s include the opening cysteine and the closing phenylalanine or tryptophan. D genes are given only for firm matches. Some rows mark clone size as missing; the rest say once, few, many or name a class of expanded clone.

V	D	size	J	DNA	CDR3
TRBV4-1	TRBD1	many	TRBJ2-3	TGCGCCAGCAGCCTAGCCGGGACAGGGTTCACAGATACGCAGTATTTT	CASSLAGTGFTDTQYF
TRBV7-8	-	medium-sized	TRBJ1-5	TGTGCCAGCAGCTCGGAGTCAGAATATCAGCCCCAGCATTTT	CASSSESEYQPQHF
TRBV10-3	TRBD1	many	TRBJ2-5	TGTGCCATCAGTGAGGGGGACAGAAGCCAAGAGACCCAGTACTTC	CAISEGDRSQETQYF
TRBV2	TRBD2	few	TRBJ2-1	TGTGCCAGCAGTCTAGCGGCTTACAATGAGCAGTTCTTC	CASSLAAYNEQFF
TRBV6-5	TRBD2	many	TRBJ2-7	TGTGCCAGCAGTTACTCAAGGGAGGGTTACGAGCAGTACTTC	CASSYSREGYEQYF
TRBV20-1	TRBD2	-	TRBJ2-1	TGCAGTGCCCTAACCGGACTAGCGGTCTACAATGAGCAGTTCTTC	CSALTGLAVYNEQFF
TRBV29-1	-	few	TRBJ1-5	TGCAGCGTCGGGTCCGGGTTGAGCAATCAGCCCCAGCATTTT	CSVGSGLSNQPQHF
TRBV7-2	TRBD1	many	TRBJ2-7	TGTGCCAGCAGCTCAAACAGGGGCCACCTCGGCGAGCAGTACTTC	CASSSNRGHLGEQYF
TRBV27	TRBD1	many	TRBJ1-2	TGTGCCAGCAGTTCCCGGGGACAGCTCTATGGCTACACCTTC	CASSSRGQLYGYTF
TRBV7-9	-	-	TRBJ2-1	TGTGCCAGCAGCTTGGAACCCAGCGCCAGCTCCTACAATGAGCAGTTCTTC	CASSLEPSASSYNEQFF
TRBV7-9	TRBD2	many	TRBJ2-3	TGTGCCAGCAGCAGGACTAGCGGAGATACGCAGTATTTT	CASSRTSGDTQYF
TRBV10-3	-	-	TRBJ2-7	TGTGCCATCAGTGAGTCGGCAGGGTGGTCCTACGAGCAGTACTTC	CAISESAGWSYEQYF